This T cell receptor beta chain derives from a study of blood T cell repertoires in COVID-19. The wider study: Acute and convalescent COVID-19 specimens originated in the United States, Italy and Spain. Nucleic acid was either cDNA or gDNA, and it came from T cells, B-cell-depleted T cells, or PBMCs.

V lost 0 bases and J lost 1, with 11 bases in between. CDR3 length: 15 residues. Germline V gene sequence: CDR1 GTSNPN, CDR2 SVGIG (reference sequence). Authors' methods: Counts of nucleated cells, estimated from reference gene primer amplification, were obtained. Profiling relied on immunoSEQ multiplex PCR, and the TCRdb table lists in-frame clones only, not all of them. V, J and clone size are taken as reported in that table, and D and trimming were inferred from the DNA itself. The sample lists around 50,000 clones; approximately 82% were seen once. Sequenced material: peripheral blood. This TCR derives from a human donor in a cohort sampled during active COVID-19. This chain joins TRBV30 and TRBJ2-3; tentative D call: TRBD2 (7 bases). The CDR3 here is CAWSVSGGGTDTQYF. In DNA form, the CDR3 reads TGTGCCTGGAGTGTATCGGGGGGCGGCACAGATACGCAGTATTTT.